This TCR beta chain was recorded in a study of cytomegalovirus exposure and HLA in healthy donors. Whole-study findings and limits: It was likely that a cluster of highly shared sequence variants was a sequencing artifact. Diagnosis of cytomegalovirus status made by the classifier reportedly showed high specificity and sensitivity. 16,951 TCR beta sequences were associated with HLA alleles at 0.05 false discovery rate in a later analysis. Later examination showed HLA-associated TCR beta chains had greater clonal expansion than equally common others.

The length of the CDR3 is 14 residues. Between the trimmed V and J ends, which lost 0 bases and 1 base, there was a span of 7 bases. Germline V gene lookup returns CDR1 SGHAT and CDR2 FQNNGV. In the case of this clone: Its antigen is unidentified.

13 Jbeta primers and 60 Vbeta primers were used for the PCR. Measured with immunoSEQ multiplex PCR; TCRdb has only the in-frame clones, and not every one. The data show 130,000 to 150,000 clones, 78% seen once. The TCR was taken from a man aged 35 to 55 in good health and CMV-seropositive. The chain recombines TRBV11-2 with TRBJ2-7; possibly TRBD1 for D (5 bases). Sequenced material: PBMCs. The CDR3 here is CASSLDRQSYEQYF. The DNA of the CDR3 is TGTGCCAGCAGCTTAGATAGACAGTCCTACGAGCAGTACTTC.